Sequencing of this TCR beta chain was carried out in a study of blood T cells in healthy people across ages. V was trimmed by 5 bases and J by 6 bases, leaving 19 bases between them. The CDR3 is 15 amino acids. Germline CDR1 SGHTA, CDR2 FQGNSA. Primed by a sample-barcoded 5' primer and a J-beta primer mix, a second PCR proceeded for about 7 to 12 cycles. TCRdb ran MiXCR on the 5' RACE reads and lists one entry per CDR3 protein. This sample carries roughly 1.7 million distinct CDR3 sequences, 30% to 35% of them seen once, and the ten largest clones take approximately 11%. This clonotype occurred a few times.

Sequencing was performed on blood. This sequence joins TRBV7-2 and TRBJ1-2; perhaps TRBD1 as D (5 bases). The source of this sequence is a woman aged 25 to 45 in good health. The CDR3 DNA follows: TGTGCCAGCAGCCAAGACTCCGGGACGCCGGATGGCTACACCTTC. Translation gives CASSQDSGTPDGYTF.